These T cell receptor beta chains were read from a single sample in a study of T-cell memory formation after mild COVID-19. Via MiXCR, TCRdb re-called the 5' RACE reads, giving one row per CDR3 protein. This repertoire shows fewer than 550,000 distinct CDR3 sequences, about 19% found once; its top ten account for 7.5% to 9.5%. Sequenced: PBMCs or a T cell subset sorted from them (not recorded which). These receptors were taken from an adult woman who had mild COVID-19 (a few samples of this study predate the infection). Cell type and time point are not known. CDR3s include the opening cysteine and the closing phenylalanine or tryptophan. The order of the fields is D gene, clone size, V gene, J gene, CDR3 DNA, CDR3 protein. A D gene is named only where the DNA matches it firmly. Some rows mark clone size as missing; the rest say once, few, many or name a class of expanded clone.

-	many	TRBV29-1	TRBJ2-7	TGCAGCGTTACTCTAGGGGCCGAGCAGTACTTC	CSVTLGAEQYF
TRBD2	-	TRBV7-9	TRBJ2-5	TGTGCCAGCAGCCCGGGAGGGATTGGGTACCAAGAGACCCAGTACTTC	CASSPGGIGYQETQYF
-	few	TRBV4-1	TRBJ1-5	TGCGCCAGCAGCCTCATGCCTCCCTCAAGTAGCAATCAGCCCCAGCATTTT	CASSLMPPSSSNQPQHF
-	-	TRBV5-4	TRBJ2-3	TGTGCCAGCAGCTTGGGCGGCGAATTCGATACGCAGTATTTT	CASSLGGEFDTQYF
TRBD1	-	TRBV6-5	TRBJ2-1	TGTGCCAGCAGTTACTCGGGACAGCGCGACAATGAGCAGTTCTTC	CASSYSGQRDNEQFF
TRBD1	few	TRBV12-3/TRBV12-4	TRBJ2-7	TGTGCCAGCAGGAACCCGGGACAGGGCTACGAGCAGTACTTC	CASRNPGQGYEQYF
-	few	TRBV7-2	TRBJ1-2	TGTGCCAGCAGCTTAAACACAGTAGGCGCGGGCTATGGCTACACCTTC	CASSLNTVGAGYGYTF
TRBD2	-	TRBV27	TRBJ2-1	TGTGCCAGCAGTTTGTATTGGGCTAGCGGGAGTAATGAGCAGTTCTTC	CASSLYWASGSNEQFF
-	many	TRBV2	TRBJ1-2	TGTGCCAGCAGTGAACCAGGGATTCATGGCTACACCTTC	CASSEPGIHGYTF
TRBD2	-	TRBV6-2/TRBV6-3	TRBJ2-1	TGTGCCAGCAGACGACTAGCGGGGCGGTACAATGAGCAGTTCTTC	CASRRLAGRYNEQFF
-	-	TRBV2	TRBJ2-7	TGTGCCAGCAGTGAAGAGGGCCGGCGGCTGGGGAACGAGCAGTACTTC	CASSEEGRRLGNEQYF
-	-	TRBV7-8	TRBJ2-7	TGTGCCAGCAGCCCACCAGGGTTTTACGAGCAGTACTTC	CASSPPGFYEQYF
-	-	TRBV6-5	TRBJ2-3	TGTGCCAGCAGTTACGTACGGGGGGCCACGGATACGCAGTATTTT	CASSYVRGATDTQYF
TRBD1	-	TRBV6-5	TRBJ2-7	TGTGCCAGCAGCCCCGGGACAGCAACTACCGAGCAGTACTTC	CASSPGTATTEQYF
TRBD1	many	TRBV4-1	TRBJ2-7	TGCGCCAGCAGCCCCGGGACAGCCTCCTACGAGCAGTACTTC	CASSPGTASYEQYF
-	few	TRBV29-1	TRBJ2-3	TGCAGCGTTGAAGGCGCAGATACGCAGTATTTT	CSVEGADTQYF
-	few	TRBV11-3	TRBJ2-1	TGTGCCAGCAGCTTGGGGAGAGCCGGCTCCAGATACAATGAGCAGTTCTTC	CASSLGRAGSRYNEQFF
-	-	TRBV20-1	TRBJ2-4	TGCAGTGCTAGGTCCCTCGACATTCAGTACTTC	CSARSLDIQYF
-	few	TRBV6-5	TRBJ2-1	TGTGCCAGCAGCTCCGGAACGGGGGTTTACAGTGAGCAGTTCTTC	CASSSGTGVYSEQFF
-	few	TRBV7-2	TRBJ2-6	TGTGCCAGCAGCTTAGTTCCCCCCAACGTCCTGACTTTC	CASSLVPPNVLTF
-	few	TRBV24-1	TRBJ2-5	TGTGCCACCAGTGATTTAGGCAGCGAAGAGACCCAGTACTTC	CATSDLGSEETQYF
-	-	TRBV19	TRBJ2-7	TGTGCCCGCTCGACAGGACGTTATAGGTCCTACGAGCAGTACTTC	CARSTGRYRSYEQYF
-	-	TRBV3-1	TRBJ1-5	TGTGCCAGCAGCCAAGGGGGCGTAGGTCAGCCCCAGCATTTT	CASSQGGVGQPQHF
-	few	TRBV11-2	TRBJ1-6	TGTGCCAGCAGTGGAACAGGGTGGGAAAATTCACCCCTCCACTTT	CASSGTGWENSPLHF
-	few	TRBV20-1	TRBJ2-5	TGCAGTGCTAGAGGGTTAGAGACCCAGTACTTC	CSARGLETQYF
TRBD1	-	TRBV5-1	TRBJ1-1	TGCGCCAGCAGCTGGGGACAGGCGGGGAACACTGAAGCTTTCTTT	CASSWGQAGNTEAFF
-	few	TRBV9	TRBJ2-3	TGTGCCAGCAGCGTAGGGGGAGGACAGAGCCTTAGCACAGATACGCAGTATTTT	CASSVGGGQSLSTDTQYF
TRBD2	-	TRBV6-4	TRBJ2-3	TGTGCCAGCAGTGACAGGGGACTAGCAGATACGCAGTATTTT	CASSDRGLADTQYF
-	-	TRBV7-2	TRBJ1-2	TGTGCCAGCAGCTTATCCCTGTTCGCGGAGAGGAACTATGGCTACACCTTC	CASSLSLFAERNYGYTF
-	few	TRBV27	TRBJ2-1	TGTGCCAGCAGTTCAGACTTTCCCGGTAGTACAATGGGGAATGAGCAGTTCTTC	CASSSDFPGSTMGNEQFF
-	few	TRBV21-1	TRBJ1-1	TGTGCCAGCAGAGGGGACAGGCGCTTATTTGGTGAAGCTTTCTTT	CASRGDRRLFGEAFF
-	few	TRBV29-1	TRBJ2-5	TGCAGCGGGGGGGGCCGGGAGACCCAGTACTTC	CSGGGRETQYF
-	-	TRBV18	TRBJ1-3	TGTGCCAGCTCACCACCGAATCGACTCACCTCTGGAAACACCATATATTTT	CASSPPNRLTSGNTIYF
-	-	TRBV12-3/TRBV12-4	TRBJ1-4	TGTGCCAGCAGCTTAGGGACTCAAGCAGAAAAACTGTTTTTT	CASSLGTQAEKLFF
TRBD2	-	TRBV11-2	TRBJ2-3	TGTGCCAGCAGCTTAGTGAGCGGGGGGGCCTCAGATACGCAGTATTTT	CASSLVSGGASDTQYF
-	-	TRBV12-3/TRBV12-4	TRBJ1-4	TGTGCCAGCAGTTTAAAGGGCCAGGAAAAACTGTTTTTT	CASSLKGQEKLFF
TRBD1	-	TRBV20-1	TRBJ1-1	TGCAGTGCTACCACGACAGGGCCCCTGAGGACTGAAGCTTTCTTT	CSATTTGPLRTEAFF
-	few	TRBV12-3/TRBV12-4	TRBJ1-1	TGTGCCAGCAGTCCTGAGAGGAACACTGAAGCTTTCTTT	CASSPERNTEAFF
-	-	TRBV19	TRBJ1-1	TGTGCCAGTAGTATGGGGGACCCGAGTACTGAAGCTTTCTTT	CASSMGDPSTEAFF
-	few	TRBV7-6	TRBJ2-5	TGTGCCAGCAGCTTATTGGCGGGTCCGGGAGAGACCCAGTACTTC	CASSLLAGPGETQYF
TRBD1	few	TRBV13	TRBJ2-1	TGTGCCAGCAGCACGACCGGGACAGGGAACAATGAGCAGTTCTTC	CASSTTGTGNNEQFF
TRBD2	-	TRBV20-1	TRBJ2-3	TGCAGTGCTAGAGGACTAGCGGTGGGCACAGATACGCAGTATTTT	CSARGLAVGTDTQYF
-	once	TRBV14	TRBJ2-5	TGTGCCAGCAGCCAAGATCTGGGGGTATTGGGCCAAGAGACCCAGTACTTC	CASSQDLGVLGQETQYF
TRBD2	-	TRBV7-7	TRBJ2-5	TGTGCTAGCAGCTTACAGGCGGGAGTGGAGACCCAGTACTTC	CASSLQAGVETQYF
TRBD1	many	TRBV7-9	TRBJ2-5	TGTGCCAGCAGCACACGGGACAGACAGCAAGAGACCCAGTACTTC	CASSTRDRQQETQYF